A selection of T cell receptor beta chains follows, all from one sample in a study of blood T cells in healthy people across ages. One entry per CDR3 protein, called by TCRdb with MiXCR from the 5' RACE reads. The data contain about 640,000 distinct CDR3 sequences, 58% of them seen just once; the ten biggest clones take up approximately 37%. Sequencing was carried out using blood. Every receptor here comes from a man aged 55-75 years in good health. Both conserved end residues are part of each CDR3. A D gene is named only where the DNA matches it firmly. The size field is filled for only some rows; it gives once, few, many or a size class.

length	V	J	D	size	DNA	CDR3
14	TRBV24-1	TRBJ2-3	TRBD2	-	TGTGCCACGGCCGCGGGGGGAAACACAGATACGCAGTATTTT	CATAAGGNTDTQYF
15	TRBV9	TRBJ2-7	-	-	TGTGCCAGCAGCGTAGGAGGGGAGACGGCCTACGAGCAGTACTTC	CASSVGGETAYEQYF
17	TRBV7-8	TRBJ1-6	-	-	TGTGCCAGCAGCCCAGTTGTGCCAAACTCCTATAATTCACCCCTCCACTTT	CASSPVVPNSYNSPLHF
12	TRBV20-1	TRBJ2-7	-	few	TGCAGTGCTAGGAGGGGGGGTTGGGAGCAGTACTTC	CSARRGGWEQYF
15	TRBV20-1	TRBJ2-5	TRBD2	-	TGCAGTGCCACGCGTCATTTAGCGGGGGGAGAGACCCAGTACTTC	CSATRHLAGGETQYF
14	TRBV6-5	TRBJ2-1	TRBD2	-	TGTGCCAGCAGTTACACACTGACTAGCTGGGAGCAGTTCTTC	CASSYTLTSWEQFF
11	TRBV5-1	TRBJ2-5	-	many	TGTGCCAGCAGCTTGGAGGGGACCCAGTACTTC	CASSLEGTQYF
14	TRBV12-3/TRBV12-4	TRBJ2-5	-	-	TGTGCCAGCAGTCGAAACAGCCCCCGCGAGACCCAGTACTTC	CASSRNSPRETQYF
14	TRBV5-1	TRBJ1-2	-	-	TGCGCCAGCAGCCTCACAACAGGGAACTATGGCTACACCTTC	CASSLTTGNYGYTF
16	TRBV2	TRBJ2-5	TRBD2	once	TGTGCCAGCAGTGACTCACTAGCGGGGGGGCAGGAGACCCAGTACTTC	CASSDSLAGGQETQYF
16	TRBV12-3/TRBV12-4	TRBJ2-3	-	-	TGTGCCAGCAGTTTAACCGAAGGCGGGGCGGCAGATACGCAGTATTTT	CASSLTEGGAADTQYF